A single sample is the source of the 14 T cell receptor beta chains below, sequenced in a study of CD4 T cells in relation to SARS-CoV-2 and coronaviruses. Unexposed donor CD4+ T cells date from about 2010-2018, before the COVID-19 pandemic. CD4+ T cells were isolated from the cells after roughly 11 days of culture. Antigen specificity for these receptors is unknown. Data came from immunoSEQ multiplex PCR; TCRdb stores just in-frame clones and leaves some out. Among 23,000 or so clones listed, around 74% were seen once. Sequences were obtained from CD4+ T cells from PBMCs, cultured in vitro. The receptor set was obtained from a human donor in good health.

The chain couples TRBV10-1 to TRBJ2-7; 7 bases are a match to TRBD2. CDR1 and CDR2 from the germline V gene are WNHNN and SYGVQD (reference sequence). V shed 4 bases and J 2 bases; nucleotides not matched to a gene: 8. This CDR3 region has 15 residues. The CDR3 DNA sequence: TGCGCCAGCAGTGTGGATCCGGGACTACCCTACGAGCAGTACTTC. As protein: CASSVDPGLPYEQYF.

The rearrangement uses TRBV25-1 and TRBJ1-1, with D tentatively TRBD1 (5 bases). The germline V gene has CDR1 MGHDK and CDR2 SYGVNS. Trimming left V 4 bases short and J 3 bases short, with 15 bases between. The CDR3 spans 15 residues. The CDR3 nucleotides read TGTGCCAGCAGTGTAAAGGCCAGGGCAGACACTGAAGCTTTCTTT. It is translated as CASSVKARADTEAFF.

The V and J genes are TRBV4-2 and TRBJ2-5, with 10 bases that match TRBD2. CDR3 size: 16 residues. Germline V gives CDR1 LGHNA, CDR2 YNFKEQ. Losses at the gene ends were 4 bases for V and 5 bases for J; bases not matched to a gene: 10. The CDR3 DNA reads TGTGCCAGCAGCCCGTCCCCGGGACTAGCGACGGAGACCCAGTACTTC. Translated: CASSPSPGLATETQYF.

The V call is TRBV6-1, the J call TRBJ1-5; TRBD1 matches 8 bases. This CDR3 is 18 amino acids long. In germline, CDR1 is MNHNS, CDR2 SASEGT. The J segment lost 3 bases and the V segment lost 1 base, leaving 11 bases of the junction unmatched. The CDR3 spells CASSEEGSGQGFNQPQHF. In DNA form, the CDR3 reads TGTGCCAGCAGTGAAGAGGGTTCAGGACAGGGCTTCAATCAGCCCCAGCATTTT.

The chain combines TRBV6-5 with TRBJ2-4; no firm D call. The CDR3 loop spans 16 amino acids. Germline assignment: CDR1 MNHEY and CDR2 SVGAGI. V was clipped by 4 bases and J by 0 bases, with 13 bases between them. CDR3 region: CASSWGASVAKNIQYF. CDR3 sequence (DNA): TGTGCCAGCAGTTGGGGTGCCAGTGTAGCCAAAAACATTCAGTACTTC.

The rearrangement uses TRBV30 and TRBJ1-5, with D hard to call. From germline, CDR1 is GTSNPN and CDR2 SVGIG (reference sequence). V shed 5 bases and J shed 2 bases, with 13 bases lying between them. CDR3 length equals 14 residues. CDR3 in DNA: TGTGCCTGGGCCCGGGGTTGGGGCAATCAGCCCCAGCATTTT. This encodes CAWARGWGNQPQHF.

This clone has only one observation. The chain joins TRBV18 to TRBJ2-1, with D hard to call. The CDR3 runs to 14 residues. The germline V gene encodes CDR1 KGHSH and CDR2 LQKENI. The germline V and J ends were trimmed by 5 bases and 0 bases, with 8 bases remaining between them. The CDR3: CASSVLSSYNEQFF. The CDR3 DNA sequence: TGTGCCAGCTCAGTACTGAGCTCCTACAATGAGCAGTTCTTC.

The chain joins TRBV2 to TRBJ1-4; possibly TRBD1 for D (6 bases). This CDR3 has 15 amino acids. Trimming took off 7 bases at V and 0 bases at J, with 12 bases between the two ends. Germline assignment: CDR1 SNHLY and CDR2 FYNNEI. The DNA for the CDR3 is TGTGCCAGCAAAAGACAGGCTGCAACTAATGAAAAACTGTTTTTT. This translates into CASKRQAATNEKLFF.

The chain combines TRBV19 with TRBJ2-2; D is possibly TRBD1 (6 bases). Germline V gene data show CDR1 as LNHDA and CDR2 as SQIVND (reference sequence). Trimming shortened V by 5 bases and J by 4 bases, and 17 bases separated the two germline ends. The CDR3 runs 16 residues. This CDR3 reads CASSSHREPGTGELFF. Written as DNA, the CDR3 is TGTGCCAGTAGTTCACACAGGGAGCCAGGCACCGGGGAGCTGTTTTTT.

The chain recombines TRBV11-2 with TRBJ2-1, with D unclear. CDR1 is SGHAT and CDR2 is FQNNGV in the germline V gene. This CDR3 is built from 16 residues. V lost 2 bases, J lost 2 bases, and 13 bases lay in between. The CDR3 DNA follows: TGTGCCAGCAGCTTATTGTTGCGCAAGACCTACAATGAGCAGTTCTTC. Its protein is CASSLLLRKTYNEQFF.

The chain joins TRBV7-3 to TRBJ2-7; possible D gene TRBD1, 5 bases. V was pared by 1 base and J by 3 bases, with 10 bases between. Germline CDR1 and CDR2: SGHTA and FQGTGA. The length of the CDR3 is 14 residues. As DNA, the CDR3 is TGTGCCAGCAGCTTAAATCCAGACAGCTACGAGCAGTACTTC. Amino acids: CASSLNPDSYEQYF.

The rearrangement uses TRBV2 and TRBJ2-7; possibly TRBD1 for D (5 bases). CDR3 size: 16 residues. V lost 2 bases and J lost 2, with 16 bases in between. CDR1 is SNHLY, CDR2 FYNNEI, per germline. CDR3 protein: CASSEQGVGNPYEQYF. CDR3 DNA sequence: TGTGCCAGCAGTGAACAAGGGGTTGGGAACCCCTACGAGCAGTACTTC.

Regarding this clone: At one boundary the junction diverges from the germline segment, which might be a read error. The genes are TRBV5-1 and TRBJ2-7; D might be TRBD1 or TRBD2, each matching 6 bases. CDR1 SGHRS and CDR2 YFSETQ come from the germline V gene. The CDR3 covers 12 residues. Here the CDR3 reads CASSLEGGVAAF. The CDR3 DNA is TGCGCCAGCAGCTTGGAGGGGGGAGTAGCGGCTTTC.

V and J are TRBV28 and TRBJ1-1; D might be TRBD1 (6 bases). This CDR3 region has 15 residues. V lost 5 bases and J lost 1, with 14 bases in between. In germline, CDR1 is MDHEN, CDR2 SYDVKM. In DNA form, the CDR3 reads TGTGCCAGCAGTAGGGGAACAGGGTCGAACACTGAAGCTTTCTTT. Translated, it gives CASSRGTGSNTEAFF.